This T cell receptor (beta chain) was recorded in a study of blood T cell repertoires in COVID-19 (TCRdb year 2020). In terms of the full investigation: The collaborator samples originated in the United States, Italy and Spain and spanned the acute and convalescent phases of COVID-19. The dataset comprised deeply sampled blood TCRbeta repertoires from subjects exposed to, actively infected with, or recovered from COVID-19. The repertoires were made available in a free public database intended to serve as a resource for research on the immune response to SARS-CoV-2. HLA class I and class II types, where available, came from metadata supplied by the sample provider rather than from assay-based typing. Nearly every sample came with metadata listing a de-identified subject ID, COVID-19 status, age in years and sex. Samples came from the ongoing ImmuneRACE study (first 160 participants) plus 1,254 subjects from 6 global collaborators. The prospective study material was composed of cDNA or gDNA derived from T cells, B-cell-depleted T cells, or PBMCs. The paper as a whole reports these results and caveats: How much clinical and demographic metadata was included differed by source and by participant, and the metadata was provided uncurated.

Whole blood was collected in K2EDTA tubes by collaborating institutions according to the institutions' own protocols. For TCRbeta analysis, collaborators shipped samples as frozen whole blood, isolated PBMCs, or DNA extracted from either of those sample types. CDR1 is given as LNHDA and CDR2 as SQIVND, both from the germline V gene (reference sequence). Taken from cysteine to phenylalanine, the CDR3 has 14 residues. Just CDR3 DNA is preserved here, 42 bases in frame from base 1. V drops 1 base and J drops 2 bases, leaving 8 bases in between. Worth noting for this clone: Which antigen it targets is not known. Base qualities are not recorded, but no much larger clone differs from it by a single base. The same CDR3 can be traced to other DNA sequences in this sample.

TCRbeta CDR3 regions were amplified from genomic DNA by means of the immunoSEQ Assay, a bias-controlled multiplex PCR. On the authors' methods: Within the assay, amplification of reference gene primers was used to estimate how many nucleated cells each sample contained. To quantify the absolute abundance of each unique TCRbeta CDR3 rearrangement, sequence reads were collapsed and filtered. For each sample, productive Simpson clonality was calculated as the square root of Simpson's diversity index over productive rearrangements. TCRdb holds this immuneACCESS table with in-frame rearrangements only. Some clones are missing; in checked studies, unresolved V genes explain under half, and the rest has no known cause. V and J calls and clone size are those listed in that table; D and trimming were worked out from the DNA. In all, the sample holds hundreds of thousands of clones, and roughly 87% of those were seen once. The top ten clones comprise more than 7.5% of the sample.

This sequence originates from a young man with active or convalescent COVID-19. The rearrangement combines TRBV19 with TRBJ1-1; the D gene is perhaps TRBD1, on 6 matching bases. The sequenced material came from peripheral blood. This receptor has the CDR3 CASSIVQGNTEAFF. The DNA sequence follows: TGTGCCAGTAGTATAGTACAGGGAAACACTGAAGCTTTCTTT.